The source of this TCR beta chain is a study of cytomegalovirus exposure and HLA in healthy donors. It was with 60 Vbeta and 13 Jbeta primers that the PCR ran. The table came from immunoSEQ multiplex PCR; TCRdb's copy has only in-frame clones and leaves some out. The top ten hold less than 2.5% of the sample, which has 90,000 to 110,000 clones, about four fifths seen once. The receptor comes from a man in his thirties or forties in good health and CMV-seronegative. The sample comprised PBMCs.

This CDR3 is CASSLPGTGNEKLFF. CDR3 DNA: TGTGCCAGCAGCTTACCCGGGACAGGGAATGAAAAACTGTTTTTT. The rearrangement links TRBV7-8 to TRBJ1-4, with 9 bases identical to TRBD1. Losses at the gene ends were 2 bases for V and 5 bases for J; bases not matched to a gene: 3. Germline CDR1 reads SGHVS; CDR2 reads FQNEAQ. The CDR3 has 15 amino acids. The full variable domain, in which reference TRBV7-8 and TRBJ1-4 provide the parts outside the CDR3, is GAGVSQSPRYKVAKRGQDVALRCDPISGHVSLFWYQQALGQGPEFLTYFQNEAQLDKSGLPSDRFFAERPEGSVSTLKIQRTQQEDSAVYLCASSLPGTGNEKLFFGSGTQLSVL.